These 29 T cell receptor beta chains came from one sample sequenced in a study of blood T cell repertoires in COVID-19. Produced via immunoSEQ multiplex PCR; TCRdb's table is partial and in-frame only. The table lists 270,000 or so clones, approximately 85% of them singletons, with about 7% in the top ten. The sequenced sample was PBMCs or T cells enriched from blood (not recorded which). The receptors were gathered from a woman in her forties or fifties who had been exposed to COVID-19.

This clone was picked up a small number of times. The rearrangement joins TRBV5-1 to TRBJ1-5; D gene unclear. The CDR3 extends over 13 amino acids. In germline, CDR1 is SGHRS, CDR2 YFSETQ. Trimming shortened V by 0 bases and J by 9 bases, and 10 bases separated the two germline ends. The CDR3 sequence is CASSLAGQSPQHF. The DNA of the CDR3 is TGCGCCAGCAGCTTGGCAGGTCAGTCGCCCCAGCATTTT.

The genes are TRBV5-1 and TRBJ2-7, with 12 nucleotides matching TRBD2. Trimming cost V 1 base and J 2 bases; bases outside gene matches: 1. There are 15 residues in the CDR3. Germline loops: CDR1 SGHRS, CDR2 YFSETQ. Here the CDR3 reads CASSLTSGGPYEQYF. In DNA, the CDR3 is TGCGCCAGCAGCTTGACTAGCGGGGGGCCCTACGAGCAGTACTTC.

Written as DNA, the CDR3 is TGTGCCATCAGCACGGGACAGGATAATGAAAAACTGTTTTTT. It is translated as CAISTGQDNEKLFF. The V call is TRBV10-3, the J call TRBJ1-4; TRBD1 matches at 8 bases. Germline assignment: CDR1 ENHRY and CDR2 SYGVKD. J gave up 4 bases and V 6 bases, and 4 bases lay outside the gene matches. The CDR3 extends over 14 amino acids.

The V and J genes are TRBV13 and TRBJ1-4; D unclear. Trimming took off 0 bases at V and 3 bases at J, with 11 bases between the two ends. This CDR3 is 16 amino acids long. CDR1 PRHDT and CDR2 FYEKMQ come from the germline V gene (reference sequence). DNA for the CDR3: TGTGCCAGCAGCTTAGGTTACAGTCCTTCTAATGAAAAACTGTTTTTT. This sequence encodes CASSLGYSPSNEKLFF.

The V gene is TRBV12-3 or TRBV12-4, the J gene TRBJ1-2; 9 bases are a match to TRBD1. After removal of 6 bases from V and 7 bases from J, the junction contained 3 bases not matched to a gene. The CDR3 covers 12 residues. CDR3 sequence (DNA): TGTGCCAGCAGGGGGGACAGGGCTGGCTACACCTTC. This encodes CASRGDRAGYTF.

V is TRBV25-1 and J is TRBJ1-2; no firm D call. CDR1 MGHDK and CDR2 SYGVNS come from the germline V gene. This CDR3 is 14 amino acids long. Trimming pared 4 bases from V and 0 bases from J, leaving 9 bases between. DNA for the CDR3: TGTGCCAGCAGTGGAGGAGCTTCTAACTATGGCTACACCTTC. It yields the protein CASSGGASNYGYTF.

This clone is a singleton in its sample. The rearrangement links TRBV7-8 to TRBJ2-2; maybe TRBD2 (5 bases). The V gene lost 5 bases and the J gene lost 4 bases, with 11 bases spanning the gap. The length of the CDR3 is 14 residues. Per the germline V gene, CDR1 is SGHVS and CDR2 is FQNEAQ. The CDR3 DNA sequence: TGTGCCAGCAGCGCCGGACTTCCCACCGGGGAGCTGTTTTTT. This encodes CASSAGLPTGELFF.

This clone was observed many times. This rearrangement joins TRBV5-7 to TRBJ1-5; no definite D call. TRBV5-7 is labeled an ORF, and its function is uncertain. The CDR3 loop spans 12 amino acids. Trimming removed 6 bases at V and 7 bases at J, with 11 bases between. DNA for the CDR3: TGTGCCAGCACCGACTCCTGGCAGCCCCAGCATTTT. Translation gives CASTDSWQPQHF.

The chain uses TRBV5-5 and TRBJ2-3, with 12 bases that match TRBD2. The germline V gene encodes CDR1 SGHKS and CDR2 YYEKEE (reference sequence). The CDR3 is made up of 17 amino acids. Trimming removed 1 base from V and 0 bases from J; junction bases left unmatched: 3. The chain's CDR3 is CASSLTSGGMSTDTQYF. CDR3 DNA: TGTGCCAGCAGCTTGACTAGCGGGGGGATGAGCACAGATACGCAGTATTTT.

V gene TRBV19 combines with J gene TRBJ1-1; no firm D call. V was cut by 5 bases and J by 2 bases, with 9 bases left in between. Per the germline V gene, CDR1 is LNHDA and CDR2 is SQIVND (reference sequence). The CDR3 length is 13 residues. The CDR3 DNA reads as TGTGCCAGTAGTGTTACAGCAAACACTGAAGCTTTCTTT. This sequence encodes CASSVTANTEAFF.

The chain employs TRBV11-2 and TRBJ1-1; tentative D call: TRBD1 (6 bases). V lost 5 bases, J lost 0 bases, and 16 bases lay in between. Germline V gives CDR1 SGHAT, CDR2 FQNNGV. This CDR3 region has 16 residues. The CDR3 sequence: CASSPGQTLLNTEAFF. CDR3 in DNA: TGTGCCAGCAGCCCGGGACAAACCCTTCTGAACACTGAAGCTTTCTTT.

The V gene is TRBV5-1, the J gene TRBJ2-3; 8 bases align to TRBD1. The CDR3 consists of 15 residues. From germline, CDR1 is SGHRS and CDR2 YFSETQ. The ends lost 2 bases at V and 7 bases at J; junction bases unmatched: 9. CDR3 sequence reads: CASSLQGDVSHTQYF. The CDR3, as DNA: TGCGCCAGCAGCTTACAGGGGGACGTCTCCCATACGCAGTATTTT.

This chain joins TRBV5-5 and TRBJ2-3; 8 positions agree with TRBD2. The CDR3 has 15 residues. Trimming removed 3 bases from V and 2 bases from J; junction bases left unmatched: 5. Germline V gene lookup returns CDR1 SGHKS and CDR2 YYEKEE (reference sequence). The CDR3 reads CASSSVAGFTDTQYF. The CDR3 DNA reads TGTGCCAGCAGCTCAGTAGCGGGGTTCACAGATACGCAGTATTTT.

This sequence joins TRBV27 and TRBJ1-2, with D uncertain. V was clipped by 10 bases and J by 8 bases, with 29 bases between them. Germline V CDR1 and CDR2: MNHEY, SMNVEV (reference sequence). This CDR3 is built from 16 residues. This chain's CDR3 is CATGWGYPGFGRGYTF. In nucleotides, the CDR3 is TGTGCCACGGGGTGGGGATACCCCGGTTTCGGGAGGGGCTACACCTTC.

J is TRBJ1-3 and V is TRBV5-1; 11 nucleotides line up with TRBD1. The CDR3 is 16 residues long. Germline trimming cut 5 bases from V and 4 bases from J; bases unmatched to any gene: 8. CDR1 is SGHRS, CDR2 YFSETQ, per germline. CDR3 protein: CASSSFGQGAGNTIYF. In DNA, the CDR3 is TGCGCCAGCAGTTCTTTCGGACAGGGGGCCGGAAACACCATATATTTT.

The V call is TRBV20-1, the J call TRBJ2-5, with D hard to call. This CDR3 has 13 amino acids. V lost 3 bases and J 5 bases, leaving 13 bases between the germline ends. Per the germline V gene, CDR1 is DFQATT and CDR2 is SNEGSKA (reference sequence). This CDR3 is CSASGFGWETQYF. The CDR3 DNA follows: TGCAGTGCTAGTGGATTCGGGTGGGAGACCCAGTACTTC.

The chain couples TRBV30 to TRBJ2-1; 8 bases match TRBD2. The CDR3 spans 15 residues. V was clipped by 3 bases and J by 9 bases; unmatched bases: 13. The germline V gene has CDR1 GTSNPN and CDR2 SVGIG (reference sequence). Written as DNA, the CDR3 is TGTGCCTGGAGAGATAAGCGGGGGAGAGTCCTTGAGCAGTTCTTC. This encodes CAWRDKRGRVLEQFF. The full variable domain, in which reference TRBV30 and TRBJ2-1 provide the parts outside the CDR3, is SQTIHQWPATLVQPVGSPLSLECTVEGTSNPNLYWYRQAAGRGLQLLFYSVGIGQISSEVPQNLSASRPQDRQFILSSKKLLLSDSGFYLCAWRDKRGRVLEQFFGPGTRLTVL.

The chain joins TRBV6-2 or TRBV6-3 to TRBJ1-2; TRBD1 might be the D (6 bases). The CDR3 is 15 residues long. Germline V CDR1 and CDR2: MNHEY, SVGEGT. V was trimmed by 2 bases and J by 4 bases, leaving 14 bases between them. As DNA, the CDR3 is TGTGCCAGCAGTTACAACGCAGGGGCGATCTATGGCTACACCTTC. It specifies CASSYNAGAIYGYTF.

This chain joins TRBV30 and TRBJ2-1; TRBD2 might be the D (6 bases). The CDR3 has 14 residues. The ends were cut back, 3 bases at V and 7 bases at J, with 16 bases in the middle. The germline CDR1 and CDR2 sequences are GTSNPN and SVGIG (reference sequence). CDR3 sequence: CAWRIGTVGNEQFF. In DNA form, the CDR3 reads TGTGCCTGGAGGATCGGGACTGTAGGTAATGAGCAGTTCTTC.

In this sample, this clone turned up once. The J gene is TRBJ1-2, the V gene TRBV6-5; D may be TRBD1 (6 bases). CDR1 is MNHEY, CDR2 SVGAGI, per germline. Trimming took off 4 bases at V and 8 bases at J, with 14 bases between the two ends. The CDR3 has 13 residues. This chain's CDR3 is CASSWAGAGGYTF. As DNA, the CDR3 is TGTGCCAGCAGTTGGGCGGGGGCGGGCGGCTACACCTTC.

The sample holds a few counts of this clone. The J gene is TRBJ1-2, the V gene TRBV3-1 (or the pseudogene TRBV3-2); perhaps TRBD1 as D (5 bases). Per germline, CDR1 LGHDT and CDR2 YNNKEL (reference sequence). Trimming cost V 4 bases and J 0 bases, with 9 bases left between them. The CDR3 is made up of 14 amino acids. The CDR3 loop is CASSLQGSNYGYTF. Written as DNA, the CDR3 is TGTGCCAGCAGCCTTCAGGGATCTAACTATGGCTACACCTTC.

The count of this clone is one. The chain has TRBV19 and TRBJ2-3, with 11 positions matching TRBD2. The CDR3 consists of 16 residues. Germline CDR1 is LNHDA and CDR2 is SQIVND (reference sequence). J was trimmed by 2 bases and V by 4 bases; bases with no gene match: 5. CDR3: CASSTLAGGTTDTQYF. DNA for the CDR3: TGTGCCAGTAGTACCCTAGCGGGGGGTACCACAGATACGCAGTATTTT.

This clone came up many times. Distinct nucleotide sequences in the sample also encode this CDR3. This chain joins TRBV19 and TRBJ1-2; 8 bases fit TRBD1. This CDR3 spans 14 amino acids. The junction had 4 bases not matched to a gene; V was cut back by 3 bases and J by 4 bases. In germline, CDR1 is LNHDA, CDR2 SQIVND (reference sequence). CDR3 sequence reads: CASSIPGGRYGYTF. CDR3 DNA sequence: TGTGCCAGTAGTATTCCAGGGGGCCGCTATGGCTACACCTTC.

CDR3 DNA: TGTGCCAGCAGCCCCCCCGCGACAGGTATGGACACCGGGGAGCTGTTTTTT. This encodes CASSPPATGMDTGELFF. V and J are TRBV9 and TRBJ2-2, with a weak D call TRBD1 (6 bases). This CDR3 has 17 residues. Germline CDR1 SGDLS, CDR2 YYNGEE. V lost 4 bases and J lost 3, with 19 bases in between.

The chain employs TRBV7-2 and TRBJ2-2, with a weak D call TRBD1 (6 bases). The CDR3 length is 15 residues. V lost 5 bases, J lost 4 bases, and 14 bases lay in between. In germline, CDR1 is SGHTA, CDR2 FQGNSA. The CDR3 region is CASSLRAGVTGELFF. The CDR3 region has the DNA TGTGCCAGCAGCCTTAGGGCAGGGGTCACCGGGGAGCTGTTTTTT.

This chain links TRBV10-3 with TRBJ1-3; D might be TRBD1 (6 bases). Per germline, CDR1 ENHRY and CDR2 SYGVKD. Trimming stripped 6 bases from V and 0 bases from J, with 9 bases between. There are 14 residues in the CDR3. In nucleotides, the CDR3 is TGTGCCATCAGAACAGGGAACTCTGGAAACACCATATATTTT. This codes for CAIRTGNSGNTIYF.

The count of this clone is one. For the CDR3, the DNA is TGTGCCAGCAGCTTAGGTGTTCATATAGAATCACCCCTCCACTTT. Protein product: CASSLGVHIESPLHF. V is TRBV7-2 and J is TRBJ1-6; the D is unclear. V dropped 1 base and J dropped 10 bases, with 14 bases sitting between them. The germline CDR1 and CDR2 sequences are SGHTA and FQGNSA. The length of the CDR3 is 15 residues.

This chain connects TRBV4-2 to TRBJ1-4; 7 bases match TRBD1. V was pared by 2 bases and J by 0 bases, with 6 bases of the junction left unmatched. The CDR3 totals 17 residues. Germline CDR1 LGHNA, CDR2 YNFKEQ. The DNA for the CDR3 is TGTGCCAGCAGCCAAAAAACTGACAGGGCAACTAATGAAAAACTGTTTTTT. This encodes CASSQKTDRATNEKLFF.

Written as DNA, the CDR3 is TGTGCCAGCAGCTCTTCTGGGGCCAACGTCCTGACTTTC. It specifies CASSSSGANVLTF. The chain links TRBV7-3 to TRBJ2-6; unclear D gene. CDR1 and CDR2 (germline): SGHTA, FQGTGA. The CDR3 consists of 13 residues. V was pared by 4 bases and J by 1 base, with 2 bases between.